This T cell receptor beta chain comes out of a study of blood T cell repertoires in COVID-19. Study context: Researchers got acute and convalescent COVID-19 samples from the United States, Italy and Spain. From T cells, B-cell-depleted T cells, or PBMCs came the material, which was cDNA or gDNA.

Using immunoSEQ multiplex PCR, the repertoire was profiled, and TCRdb retains in-frame clones only, with some absent. The table lists roughly 350,000 clones, roughly 90% of them singletons. Germline V gene sequence: CDR1 SGHRS, CDR2 YFSETQ. The CDR3 extends over 13 amino acids. V was trimmed by 0 bases and J by 5 bases, leaving 6 bases between them. Participants were aged about 18 to 100 years from approximately 25 US areas. Cohorts were based on clinical histories the participants reported. The chain uses TRBV5-1 and TRBJ1-5; the D is unclear. This TCR was recovered from a woman aged 25 to 39 who had recovered from COVID-19. The sample taken for sequencing was PBMCs or T cells enriched from blood (not recorded which). The CDR3 loop is CASSLGPDQPQHF. The CDR3, as DNA: TGCGCCAGCAGCTTGGGGCCAGATCAGCCCCAGCATTTT.